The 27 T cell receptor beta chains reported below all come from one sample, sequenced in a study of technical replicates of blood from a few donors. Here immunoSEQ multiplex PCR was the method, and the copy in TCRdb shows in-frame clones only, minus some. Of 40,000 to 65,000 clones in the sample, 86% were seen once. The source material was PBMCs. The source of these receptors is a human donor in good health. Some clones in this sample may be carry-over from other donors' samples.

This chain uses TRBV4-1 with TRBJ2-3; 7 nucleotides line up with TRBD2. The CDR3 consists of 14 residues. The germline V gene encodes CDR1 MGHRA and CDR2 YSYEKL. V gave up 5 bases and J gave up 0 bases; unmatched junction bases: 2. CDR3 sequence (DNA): TGCGCCAGCAGCGCGGGAGACAGCACAGATACGCAGTATTTT. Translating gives CASSAGDSTDTQYF.

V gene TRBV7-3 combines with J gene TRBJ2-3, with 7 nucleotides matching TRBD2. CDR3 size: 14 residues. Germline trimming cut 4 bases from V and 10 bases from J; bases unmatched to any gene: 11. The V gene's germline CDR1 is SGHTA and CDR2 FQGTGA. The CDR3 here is CASSSSGGSGAQYF. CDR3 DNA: TGTGCCAGCAGCTCGTCTGGCGGGAGCGGGGCGCAGTATTTT.

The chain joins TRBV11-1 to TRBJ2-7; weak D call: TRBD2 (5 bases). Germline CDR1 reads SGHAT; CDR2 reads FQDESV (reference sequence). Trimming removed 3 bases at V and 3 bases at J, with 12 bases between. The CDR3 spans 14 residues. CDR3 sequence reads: CASSLGGPYYEQYF. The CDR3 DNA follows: TGTGCCAGCAGCTTGGGCGGGCCCTACTACGAGCAGTACTTC.

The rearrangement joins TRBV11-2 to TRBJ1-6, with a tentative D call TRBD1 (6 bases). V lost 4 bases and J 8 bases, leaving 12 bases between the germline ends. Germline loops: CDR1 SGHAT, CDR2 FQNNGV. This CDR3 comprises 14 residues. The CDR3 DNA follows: TGTGCCAGCAGCTCTAGGGGGTTGGATTCACCCCTCCACTTT. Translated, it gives CASSSRGLDSPLHF.

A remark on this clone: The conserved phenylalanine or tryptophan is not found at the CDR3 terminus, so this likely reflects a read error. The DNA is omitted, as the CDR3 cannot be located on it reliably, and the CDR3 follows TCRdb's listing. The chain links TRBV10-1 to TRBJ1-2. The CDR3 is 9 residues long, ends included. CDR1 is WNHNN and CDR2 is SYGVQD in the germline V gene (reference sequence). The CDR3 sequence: CASLRGNRI.

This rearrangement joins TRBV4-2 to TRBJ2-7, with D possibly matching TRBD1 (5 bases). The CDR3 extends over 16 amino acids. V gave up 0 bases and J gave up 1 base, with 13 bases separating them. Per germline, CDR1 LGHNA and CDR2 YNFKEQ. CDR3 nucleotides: TGTGCCAGCAGCCAAGATCAGGGTGACCATTCCTACGAGCAGTACTTC. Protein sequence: CASSQDQGDHSYEQYF.

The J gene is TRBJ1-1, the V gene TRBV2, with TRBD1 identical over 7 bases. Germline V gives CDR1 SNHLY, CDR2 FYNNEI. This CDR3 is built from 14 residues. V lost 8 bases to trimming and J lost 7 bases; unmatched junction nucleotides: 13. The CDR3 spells CASEKGGGISEAFF. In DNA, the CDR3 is TGTGCCAGCGAAAAAGGGGGCGGTATAAGTGAAGCTTTCTTT.

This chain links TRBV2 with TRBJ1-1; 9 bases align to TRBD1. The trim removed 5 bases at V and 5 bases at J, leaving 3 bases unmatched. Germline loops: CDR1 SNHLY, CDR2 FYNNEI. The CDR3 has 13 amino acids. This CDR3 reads CASSRDRETEAFF. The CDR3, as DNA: TGTGCCAGCAGTCGGGACAGGGAGACTGAAGCTTTCTTT. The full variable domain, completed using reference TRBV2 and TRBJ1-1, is EPEVTQTPSHQVTQMGQEVILRCVPISNHLYFYWYRQILGQKVEFLVSFYNNEISEKSEIFDDQFSVERPDGSNFTLKIRSTKLEDSAMYFCASSRDRETEAFFGQGTRLTVV.

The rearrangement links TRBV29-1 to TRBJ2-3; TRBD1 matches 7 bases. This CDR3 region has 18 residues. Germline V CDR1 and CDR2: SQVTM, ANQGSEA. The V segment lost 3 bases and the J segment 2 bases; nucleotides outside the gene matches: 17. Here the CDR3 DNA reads TGCAGCGTTGATTGCCCGCCTGGGGACAGCGGAAACACAGATACGCAGTATTTT. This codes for CSVDCPPGDSGNTDTQYF.

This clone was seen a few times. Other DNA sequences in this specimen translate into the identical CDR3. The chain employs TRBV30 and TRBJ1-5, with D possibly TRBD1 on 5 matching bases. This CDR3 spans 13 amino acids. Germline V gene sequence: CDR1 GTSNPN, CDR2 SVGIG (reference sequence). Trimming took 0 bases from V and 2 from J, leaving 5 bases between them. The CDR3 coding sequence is TGTGCCTGGAGTGTACAGGGCAATCAGCCCCAGCATTTT. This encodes CAWSVQGNQPQHF.

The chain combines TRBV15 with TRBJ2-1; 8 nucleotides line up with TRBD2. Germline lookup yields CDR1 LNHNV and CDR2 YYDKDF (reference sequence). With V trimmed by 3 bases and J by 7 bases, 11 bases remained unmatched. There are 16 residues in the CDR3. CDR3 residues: CATSRTGTRGLNEQFF. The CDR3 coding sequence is TGTGCCACCAGCAGGACCGGGACTAGGGGGTTAAATGAGCAGTTCTTC.

CDR3 protein: CASSLWSDYHISPLHF. In DNA form, the CDR3 reads TGCGCCAGCAGCTTGTGGAGCGATTATCACATTTCACCCCTCCACTTT. V is TRBV5-1 and J is TRBJ1-6; no firm D call. Looked up from germline, CDR1 is SGHRS and CDR2 is YFSETQ. The length of the CDR3 is 16 residues. V shed 1 base and J shed 9 bases, with 17 bases lying between them.

CDR3 DNA sequence: TGTGCCAGCAGTTCACAGGGGATTAGCAATCAGCCCCAGCATTTT. Translation: CASSSQGISNQPQHF. This chain links TRBV6-5 with TRBJ1-5, with 7 bases aligning to TRBD1. Germline V gives CDR1 MNHEY, CDR2 SVGAGI. This CDR3 is 15 amino acids long. J lost 0 bases, V lost 4 bases, and 3 bases had no gene match.

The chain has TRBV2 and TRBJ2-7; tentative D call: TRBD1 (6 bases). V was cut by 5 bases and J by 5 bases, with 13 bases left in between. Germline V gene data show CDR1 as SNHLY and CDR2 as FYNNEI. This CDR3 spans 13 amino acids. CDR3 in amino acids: CASSLGTSNEQYF. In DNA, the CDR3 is TGTGCCAGCAGTTTAGGGACATCCAACGAGCAGTACTTC.

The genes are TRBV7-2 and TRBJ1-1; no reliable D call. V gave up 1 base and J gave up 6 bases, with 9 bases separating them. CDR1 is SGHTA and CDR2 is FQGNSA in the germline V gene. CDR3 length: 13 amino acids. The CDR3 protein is CASSLDYIPEAFF. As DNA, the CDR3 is TGTGCCAGCAGCTTAGACTATATTCCTGAAGCTTTCTTT.

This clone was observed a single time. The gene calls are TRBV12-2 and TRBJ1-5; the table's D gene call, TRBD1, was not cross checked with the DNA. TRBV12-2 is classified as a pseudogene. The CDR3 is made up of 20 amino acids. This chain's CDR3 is CASRRPTPGQIHDSNQPQHF. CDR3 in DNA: TGTGCAAGTCGCCGACCGACACCGGGACAGATTCACGATAGCAATCAGCCCCAGCATTTT.

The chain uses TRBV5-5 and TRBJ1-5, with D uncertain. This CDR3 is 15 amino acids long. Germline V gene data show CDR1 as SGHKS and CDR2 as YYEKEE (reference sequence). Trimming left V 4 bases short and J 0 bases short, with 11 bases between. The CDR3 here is CASSRGAYSNQPQHF. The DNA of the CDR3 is TGTGCCAGCAGCCGGGGAGCTTATAGCAATCAGCCCCAGCATTTT.

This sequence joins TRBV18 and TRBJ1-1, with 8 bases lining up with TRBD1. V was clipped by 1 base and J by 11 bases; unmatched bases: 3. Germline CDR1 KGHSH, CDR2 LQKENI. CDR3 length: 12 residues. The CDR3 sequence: CASSPQDRVAFF. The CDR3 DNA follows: TGTGCCAGCTCACCACAGGACAGGGTTGCTTTCTTT.

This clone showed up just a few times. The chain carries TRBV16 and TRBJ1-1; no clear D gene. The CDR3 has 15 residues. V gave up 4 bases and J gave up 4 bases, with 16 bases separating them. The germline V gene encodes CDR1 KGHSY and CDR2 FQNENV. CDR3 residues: CASSPNSKLGTEAFF. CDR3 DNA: TGTGCCAGCAGCCCGAATTCGAAACTTGGCACTGAAGCTTTCTTT.

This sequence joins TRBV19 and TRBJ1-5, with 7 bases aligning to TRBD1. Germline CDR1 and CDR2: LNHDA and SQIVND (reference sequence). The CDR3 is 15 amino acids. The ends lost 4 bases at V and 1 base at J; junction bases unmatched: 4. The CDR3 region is CASSTQGLSNQPQHF. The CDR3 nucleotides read TGTGCCAGTAGTACACAGGGGTTGAGCAATCAGCCCCAGCATTTT.

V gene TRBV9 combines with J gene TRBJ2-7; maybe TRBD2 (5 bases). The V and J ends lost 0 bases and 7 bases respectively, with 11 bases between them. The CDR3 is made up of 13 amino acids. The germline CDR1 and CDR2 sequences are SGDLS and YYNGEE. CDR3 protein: CASSVAGMGEQYF. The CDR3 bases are TGTGCCAGCAGCGTAGCGGGGATGGGGGAGCAGTACTTC. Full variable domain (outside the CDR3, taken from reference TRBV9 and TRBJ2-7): DSGVTQTPKHLITATGQRVTLRCSPRSGDLSVYWYQQSLDQGLQFLIQYYNGEERAKGNILERFSAQQFPDLHSELNLSSLELGDSALYFCASSVAGMGEQYFGPGTRLTVT.

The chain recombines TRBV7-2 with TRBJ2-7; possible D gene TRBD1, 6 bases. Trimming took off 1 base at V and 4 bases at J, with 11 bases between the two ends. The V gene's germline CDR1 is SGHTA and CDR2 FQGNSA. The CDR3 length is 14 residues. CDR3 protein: CASSLGRGGYEQYF. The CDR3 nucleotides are TGTGCCAGCAGCTTAGGGCGAGGGGGTTACGAGCAGTACTTC.

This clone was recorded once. The CDR3 coding sequence is TGTGCCAGCAGCGAGAGCGGGGGAGAGACCCAGTACTTC. This sequence encodes CASSESGGETQYF. This chain connects TRBV9 to TRBJ2-5, with 8 positions matching TRBD2. Germline lookup yields CDR1 SGDLS and CDR2 YYNGEE. V dropped 3 bases and J dropped 4; count of bases not matched to a gene: 2. There are 13 residues in the CDR3.

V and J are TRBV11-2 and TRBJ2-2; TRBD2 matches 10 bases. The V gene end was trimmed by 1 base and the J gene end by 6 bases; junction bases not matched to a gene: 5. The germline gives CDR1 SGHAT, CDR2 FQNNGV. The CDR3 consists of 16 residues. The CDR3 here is CASSLVGAGGPGELFF. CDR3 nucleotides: TGTGCCAGCAGCTTAGTAGGAGCGGGAGGGCCCGGGGAGCTGTTTTTT. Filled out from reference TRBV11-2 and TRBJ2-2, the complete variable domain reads EAGVAQSPRYKIIEKRQSVAFWCNPISGHATLYWYQQILGQGPKLLIQFQNNGVVDDSQLPKDRFSAERLKGVDSTLKIQPAKLEDSAVYLCASSLVGAGGPGELFFGEGSRLTVL.

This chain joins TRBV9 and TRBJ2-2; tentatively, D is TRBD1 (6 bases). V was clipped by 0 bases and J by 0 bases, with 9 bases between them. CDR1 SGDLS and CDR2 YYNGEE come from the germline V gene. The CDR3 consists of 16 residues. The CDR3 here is CASSVVGTTNTGELFF. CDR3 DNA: TGTGCCAGCAGCGTAGTCGGGACAACGAACACCGGGGAGCTGTTTTTT.

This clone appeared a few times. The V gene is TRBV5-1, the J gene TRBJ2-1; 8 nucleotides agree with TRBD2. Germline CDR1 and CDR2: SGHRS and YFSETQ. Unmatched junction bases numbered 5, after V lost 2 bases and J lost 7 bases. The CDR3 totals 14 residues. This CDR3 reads CASSFFGGGNEQFF. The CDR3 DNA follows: TGCGCCAGCAGCTTTTTCGGGGGGGGGAATGAGCAGTTCTTC.

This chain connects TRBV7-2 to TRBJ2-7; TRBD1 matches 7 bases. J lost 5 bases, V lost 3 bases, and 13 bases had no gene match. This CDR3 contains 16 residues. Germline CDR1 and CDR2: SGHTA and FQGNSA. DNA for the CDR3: TGTGCCAGCAGCTTTCCTATTGACAGGGTGGTTGACGAGCAGTACTTC. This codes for CASSFPIDRVVDEQYF.